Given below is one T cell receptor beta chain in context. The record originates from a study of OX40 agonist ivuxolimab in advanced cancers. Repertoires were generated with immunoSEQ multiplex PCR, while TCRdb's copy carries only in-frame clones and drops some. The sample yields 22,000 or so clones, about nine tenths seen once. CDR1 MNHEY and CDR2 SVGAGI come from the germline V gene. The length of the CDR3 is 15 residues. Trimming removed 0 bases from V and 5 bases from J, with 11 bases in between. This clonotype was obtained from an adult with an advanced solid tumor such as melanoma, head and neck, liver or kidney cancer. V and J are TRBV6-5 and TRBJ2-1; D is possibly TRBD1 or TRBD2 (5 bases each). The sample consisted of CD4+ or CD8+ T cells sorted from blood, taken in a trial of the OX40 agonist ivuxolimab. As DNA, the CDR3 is TGTGCCAGCAGTTACTCGGGGGATGCGGACAATGAGCAGTTCTTC. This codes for CASSYSGDADNEQFF.